The rows below give T cell receptor beta chains drawn from one sample of a study of T cells in Graves' hyperthyroidism and ophthalmopathy. TCRdb redid the calling of the multiplex PCR reads with MiXCR, one entry per CDR3 protein. The data hold some 550,000 distinct CDR3 sequences, with around 21% observed a single time. The sample was blood. The origin of the receptors is a man younger than 35 with Graves' hyperthyroidism. CDR3s include the opening cysteine and the closing phenylalanine or tryptophan. Fields, in order: CDR3 DNA, CDR3 protein, V gene, D gene, clone size, J gene. A D gene is named only where the DNA matches it firmly. Size is omitted from some rows. Given values are once, few, many or a class for expanded clones.

TGTGCCAGCAGCTCTAGGACCGTACCCCTCGAGCAGTACTTC | CASSSRTVPLEQYF | TRBV7-8 | . | . | TRBJ2-7
TGTGCCAGTAGTATAGTCTACCAAGAGACCCAGTACTTC | CASSIVYQETQYF | TRBV19 | . | many | TRBJ2-5
TGCGCCAGCAGCTTGGATTGGGCCAGTCGAAACTATGGCTACACCTTC | CASSLDWASRNYGYTF | TRBV5-1 | . | many | TRBJ1-2
TGCAGTGCTAGCCTAGAAGAGACCCAGTACTTC | CSASLEETQYF | TRBV20-1 | . | few | TRBJ2-5
TGTGCCAGCTCACCAAATTTGGACGGATCCAATCAGCCCCAGCATTTT | CASSPNLDGSNQPQHF | TRBV18 | . | few | TRBJ1-5
TGCAGTGCTGGGACAGGAAGGGCACCCCTCCACTTT | CSAGTGRAPLHF | TRBV20-1 | TRBD1 | . | TRBJ1-6
TGCAGTGCTAGAGGGACAGGGGTCCAAGAGACCCAGTACTTC | CSARGTGVQETQYF | TRBV20-1 | TRBD1 | many | TRBJ2-5
TGTGCCAGCAGTTTGGAAGGACAAGGCCCGAACACTGAAGCTTTCTTT | CASSLEGQGPNTEAFF | TRBV12-3/TRBV12-4 | . | many | TRBJ1-1
TGTGCCAGCAGTTCCAGGGGGCGGGAGGAGACCCAGTACTTC | CASSSRGREETQYF | TRBV12-3/TRBV12-4 | . | few | TRBJ2-5
TGTGCCAGCAGCTTGGGGCCGGGGGGGAGTCAGCCCCAGCATTTT | CASSLGPGGSQPQHF | TRBV5-6 | . | few | TRBJ1-5
TGTGCCAGCAGCTTGGGACCACAGGGCACTGAAGCTTTCTTT | CASSLGPQGTEAFF | TRBV5-6 | . | few | TRBJ1-1
TGTGCCAGCAGCTCCCCCAGGGGAACGAGTGGCTACACCTTC | CASSSPRGTSGYTF | TRBV7-9 | . | few | TRBJ1-2
TGTGCCACTGGGAAGGGGGACACCATATATTTT | CATGKGDTIYF | TRBV6-1 | . | many | TRBJ1-3
TGTGCCAGCAGTTTATCGAGGCTAGTTTGGAATGAGCAGTTCTTC | CASSLSRLVWNEQFF | TRBV27 | . | few | TRBJ2-1
TGTGCCAGCAGCTTACATATACAGGGGGAAGCTTTCTTT | CASSLHIQGEAFF | TRBV7-8 | TRBD1 | few | TRBJ1-1
TGCGCCAGCAGCTTGGTAGCCAGCTTTCCCTATAGCAATCAGCCCCAGCATTTT | CASSLVASFPYSNQPQHF | TRBV5-1 | . | few | TRBJ1-5
TGTGCCAGCAGTTTACGGGGGGTAAACTATGGCTACACCTTC | CASSLRGVNYGYTF | TRBV12-3/TRBV12-4 | . | . | TRBJ1-2
TGTGCCAGCAGTGCCTGGACAGGGGGCTACGAGCAGTACTTC | CASSAWTGGYEQYF | TRBV28 | TRBD1 | many | TRBJ2-7
TGTGCCAGCAGTAGAAAGGGAACTAGGTTACTAGCCAAAAACATTCAGTACTTC | CASSRKGTRLLAKNIQYF | TRBV28 | . | . | TRBJ2-4
TGTGCCAGCACCCCTCCGGGACAGGGACTTCAGCCCCAGCATTTT | CASTPPGQGLQPQHF | TRBV28 | TRBD1 | many | TRBJ1-5
TGTGCCAGCAGCTTGGCAGGCCAGCGCGATCAGCCCCAGCATTTT | CASSLAGQRDQPQHF | TRBV5-5 | . | few | TRBJ1-5
TGTGCCAGCAGTTACGGGATTAACTATGGCTACACCTTC | CASSYGINYGYTF | TRBV28 | . | many | TRBJ1-2
TGTGCCACCAGCAGAACAGGGCGCAATCAGCCCCAGCATTTT | CATSRTGRNQPQHF | TRBV15 | . | many | TRBJ1-5
TGCGGGGCGGGGGCCCAGTACCAAGAGACCCAGTACTTC | CGAGAQYQETQYF | TRBV20-1 | . | . | TRBJ2-5
TGTGCCAGCAGCCCACCGGGCGGCGCTGCGAACACCGGGGAGCTGTTTTTT | CASSPPGGAANTGELFF | TRBV11-1 | . | . | TRBJ2-2
TGCGCCAGCAGCCCTCTGGGAGTCCATCAAGAGACCCAGTACTTC | CASSPLGVHQETQYF | TRBV5-1 | . | few | TRBJ2-5
TGTGCCAGCAGCTCCGGACTAGCGGGGGCGGACATTCAGTACTTC | CASSSGLAGADIQYF | TRBV11-2 | TRBD2 | . | TRBJ2-4
TGTGCCAGCAGTGATTGGGGGTTTCCAGAGACCCAGTACTTC | CASSDWGFPETQYF | TRBV2 | . | many | TRBJ2-5
TGTGCCAGCAGTTACGTCGCAGGGAGCTCTGGAAACACCATATATTTT | CASSYVAGSSGNTIYF | TRBV6-5 | . | few | TRBJ1-3
TGTGCCAGCAGTCTCTACAGGGCTCAGCAGTACTTC | CASSLYRAQQYF | TRBV28 | . | . | TRBJ2-7
TGTGCCAGCAGTCTGGGACAGGCGTACACTAACTATGGCTACACCTTC | CASSLGQAYTNYGYTF | TRBV12-3/TRBV12-4 | TRBD1 | . | TRBJ1-2
TGCGCCAGCAGCCTCTCGCTTCAGGGGGCTCGGTACGAGCAGTACTTC | CASSLSLQGARYEQYF | TRBV4-1 | TRBD1 | many | TRBJ2-7
TGTGCCAGCAGTTTACTCGGACGGGAGCAGTACTTC | CASSLLGREQYF | TRBV27 | . | . | TRBJ2-7